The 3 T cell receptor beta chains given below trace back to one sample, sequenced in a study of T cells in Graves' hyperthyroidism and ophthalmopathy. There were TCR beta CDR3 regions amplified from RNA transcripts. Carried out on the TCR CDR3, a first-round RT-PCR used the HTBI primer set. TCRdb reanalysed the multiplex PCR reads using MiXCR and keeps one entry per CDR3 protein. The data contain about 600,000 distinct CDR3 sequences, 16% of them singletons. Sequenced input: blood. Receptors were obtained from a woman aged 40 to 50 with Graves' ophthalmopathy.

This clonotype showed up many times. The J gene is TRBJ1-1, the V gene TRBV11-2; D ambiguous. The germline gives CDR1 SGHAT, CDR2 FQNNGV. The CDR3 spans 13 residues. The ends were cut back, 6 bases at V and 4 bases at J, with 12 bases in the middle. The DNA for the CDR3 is TGTGCCAGCAGGGAGGGATTTAGCACTGAAGCTTTCTTT. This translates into CASREGFSTEAFF.

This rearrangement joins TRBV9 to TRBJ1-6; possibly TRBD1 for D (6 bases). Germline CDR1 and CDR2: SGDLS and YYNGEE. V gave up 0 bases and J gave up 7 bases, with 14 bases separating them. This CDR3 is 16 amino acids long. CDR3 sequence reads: CASSVGPTGWNSPLHF. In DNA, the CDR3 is TGTGCCAGCAGCGTAGGCCCGACAGGATGGAATTCACCCCTCCACTTT.

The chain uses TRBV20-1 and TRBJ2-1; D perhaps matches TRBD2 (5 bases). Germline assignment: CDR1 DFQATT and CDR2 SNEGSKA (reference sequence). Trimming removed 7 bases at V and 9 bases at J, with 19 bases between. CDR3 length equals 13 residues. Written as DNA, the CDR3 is TGCAGTGTCCGAGGGCAGGTTGGGATTGAGCAGTTCTTC. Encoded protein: CSVRGQVGIEQFF.